The TCR beta chain under discussion was sequenced for a study of blood T cell repertoires in COVID-19. Overall study context: Sites across the United States, Italy and Spain contributed samples from acute and convalescent COVID-19. T cells, B-cell-depleted T cells, or PBMCs provided the cDNA or gDNA that served as material.

Trimming took 6 bases from V and 3 from J; bases not matched to a gene: 6. CDR3 length equals 14 residues. Germline lookup yields CDR1 MNHEY and CDR2 SVGAGI. Original analysis: Reference gene primer amplification in the assay estimated nucleated cell counts. TCRdb's table, derived via immunoSEQ multiplex PCR, lists solely in-frame clones and lacks some. V and J calls and clone size follow that table, whereas D and trimming were derived from the DNA. The sample has about 74,000 clones, almost 90% seen once. Sample: peripheral blood. The chain uses TRBV6-5 and TRBJ2-7, with 9 bases lining up with TRBD1. This TCR was recovered from a woman aged 80 or over with active or convalescent COVID-19. The CDR3 reads CASSLRQGGYEQYF. The DNA of the CDR3 is TGTGCCAGCAGCCTGCGACAGGGGGGCTACGAGCAGTACTTC.